The 22 T cell receptor beta chains below come from one sample, sequenced in a study of patients and donors after allogeneic stem cell transplantation. From the RT-PCR reads, TCRdb called clonotypes with MiXCR, one entry per CDR3 protein. The sample holds about 960,000 distinct CDR3 sequences, roughly 18% seen once. The sequencing input was blood, either unsorted or a sorted T cell fraction (not recorded which). The receptors were sampled from a human donor who was either an allogeneic HSCT recipient or a stem cell or donor lymphocyte infusion donor (not recorded which). It is not recorded whose cells these are; they may come from a transplant donor.

This clonotype appeared a few times. The rearrangement joins TRBV4-3 to TRBJ1-4; 7 positions agree with TRBD1. The trim removed 0 bases at V and 8 bases at J, leaving 6 bases unmatched. Per the germline V gene, CDR1 is LGHNA and CDR2 is YSLEER. The CDR3 has 15 amino acids. The DNA of the CDR3 is TGCGCCAGCAGCCAAGATGCAGGGGGGAGAGAAAAACTGTTTTTT. Translation gives CASSQDAGGREKLFF.

This clonotype came up a few times. The chain joins TRBV27 to TRBJ2-2, with TRBD1 as a possible D gene (5 bases). V was clipped by 2 bases and J by 2 bases, with 12 bases between them. Looked up from germline, CDR1 is MNHEY and CDR2 is SMNVEV (reference sequence). The CDR3 runs 16 residues. CDR3 region: CASSLVYRTNTGELFF. The CDR3 coding sequence is TGTGCCAGCAGTTTAGTGTACAGGACCAACACCGGGGAGCTGTTTTTT.

This chain uses TRBV6-1 with TRBJ1-4, with 8 nucleotides matching TRBD1. This CDR3 contains 14 residues. Germline V gene sequence: CDR1 MNHNS, CDR2 SASEGT. Losses at the gene ends were 4 bases for V and 5 bases for J; bases not matched to a gene: 3. CDR3 sequence: CASSGDRSNEKLFF. The CDR3, as DNA: TGTGCCAGCAGTGGGGACAGGTCGAATGAAAAACTGTTTTTT.

This rearrangement joins TRBV6-1 to TRBJ2-7; TRBD2 agrees at 13 bases. Germline CDR1 MNHNS, CDR2 SASEGT. With V trimmed by 4 bases and J by 3 bases, 9 bases remained unmatched. CDR3 length equals 17 residues. The CDR3 sequence is CASSVTSGGAQVYEQYF. In DNA form, the CDR3 reads TGTGCCAGCAGTGTTACTAGCGGGGGGGCACAGGTCTACGAGCAGTACTTC.

This chain links TRBV20-1 with TRBJ2-1; D remains ambiguous. The length of the CDR3 is 14 residues. V gave up 1 base and J gave up 5 bases, with 12 bases separating them. Germline CDR1 reads DFQATT; CDR2 reads SNEGSKA (reference sequence). The CDR3 nucleotides read TGCAGTGCTAGAGCCGACTTTAGGAACAATGAGCAGTTCTTC. This codes for CSARADFRNNEQFF.

The sample holds a few counts of this clonotype. The junction shows a germline mismatch at one end, possibly a read error. This chain connects TRBV2 to TRBJ1-3, with a weak D call TRBD1 (6 bases). This CDR3 has 15 amino acids. Germline values: CDR1 SNHLY, CDR2 FYNNEI. The CDR3 region has the DNA TGTGCCAGCAGCGAAGCAGGGGCGACGAGAAACACCATATATTTT. Its protein product is CASSEAGATRNTIYF.

This clonotype was observed a handful of times. This chain links TRBV12-3 or TRBV12-4 with TRBJ1-2, with D uncertain. The germline V and J ends were trimmed by 3 bases and 7 bases, with 12 bases remaining between them. The CDR3 is 13 residues long. CDR3 in amino acids: CASSLEVWGGYTF. The CDR3 coding sequence is TGTGCCAGCAGTTTGGAGGTTTGGGGTGGCTACACCTTC.

This clonotype was detected a few times. This chain links TRBV5-1 with TRBJ2-1, with 11 bases identical to TRBD2. V was clipped by 0 bases and J by 5 bases; unmatched bases: 4. Germline CDR1 is SGHRS and CDR2 is YFSETQ. The CDR3 extends over 16 amino acids. The CDR3 DNA reads as TGCGCCAGCAGCTTGGTGAGGGGACTAGCGGACAATGAGCAGTTCTTC. Amino acids: CASSLVRGLADNEQFF.

This clonotype was observed a handful of times. J is TRBJ1-1 and V is TRBV7-3; the D gene is possibly TRBD1 (6 bases). Germline values: CDR1 SGHTA, CDR2 FQGTGA. Trimming took 6 bases from V and 4 from J, leaving 9 bases between them. This CDR3 is 12 amino acids long. CDR3 in DNA: TGTGCCAGCAGACTCAGGGGCACTGAAGCTTTCTTT. It is translated as CASRLRGTEAFF.

This chain connects TRBV12-3 or TRBV12-4 to TRBJ1-6, with TRBD1 identical over 8 bases. J gave up 7 bases and V 5 bases, and 4 bases lay outside the gene matches. The CDR3 is 14 residues long. The CDR3 DNA is TGTGCCAGCAGTACAGGGGGTGGCAATTCACCCCTCCACTTT. Its protein is CASSTGGGNSPLHF.

This clonotype was found many times. The chain combines TRBV12-3 or TRBV12-4 with TRBJ1-5; D ambiguous. Trimming took off 5 bases at V and 5 bases at J, with 13 bases between the two ends. The CDR3 sequence is 14 residues long. The CDR3 spells CASSHTGNYQPQHF. CDR3 coding DNA: TGTGCCAGCAGTCATACGGGAAACTATCAGCCCCAGCATTTT.

The chain has TRBV6-5 and TRBJ2-5, with 12 nucleotides matching TRBD2. Germline CDR1 is MNHEY and CDR2 is SVGAGI. Losses at the gene ends were 0 bases for V and 4 bases for J; bases not matched to a gene: 6. The length of the CDR3 is 17 residues. The CDR3 DNA reads TGTGCCAGCAGTTACTCGAGCCTAGCGGGGGGGCGAGAGACCCAGTACTTC. Translating it yields CASSYSSLAGGRETQYF.

CDR3 in amino acids: CSARGVGLAVSYNEQFF. CDR3 nucleotide sequence: TGCAGTGCTAGAGGTGTGGGACTAGCGGTCTCCTACAATGAGCAGTTCTTC. The rearrangement links TRBV20-1 to TRBJ2-1, with TRBD2 matching 11 bases. CDR1 and CDR2 (germline): DFQATT, SNEGSKA (reference sequence). J was trimmed by 0 bases and V by 1 base; bases with no gene match: 5. This CDR3 is 17 amino acids long.

The J gene is TRBJ2-3, the V gene TRBV14, with 7 nucleotides matching TRBD1. The V and J ends lost 6 bases and 2 bases, in that order; junction bases with no gene match: 2. The CDR3 is made up of 13 amino acids. Per the germline V gene, CDR1 is SGHDN and CDR2 is FVKESK. Here the CDR3 reads CASRGQNTDTQYF. The DNA for the CDR3 is TGTGCCAGCAGGGGACAGAACACAGATACGCAGTATTTT.

This clonotype turned up a few times. The chain uses TRBV20-1 and TRBJ2-7; a weak D match, TRBD1 (5 bases). The CDR3 runs to 15 residues. Trimming left V 0 bases short and J 2 bases short, with 14 bases between. Germline V gene sequence: CDR1 DFQATT, CDR2 SNEGSKA (reference sequence). The chain's CDR3 is CSARDSTRGAYEQYF. For the CDR3, the DNA is TGCAGTGCTAGAGATTCCACAAGGGGCGCCTACGAGCAGTACTTC.

The CDR3 sequence: CASSPDSRHVAKNIQYF. The CDR3 coding sequence is TGTGCCAGCAGCCCCGATTCTAGACACGTAGCCAAAAACATTCAGTACTTC. V usage is TRBV12-3 or TRBV12-4 and J usage is TRBJ2-4, with no clear D. The CDR3 spans 17 residues. Trimming cost V 6 bases and J 0 bases, with 18 bases left between them.

The V gene is TRBV5-4, the J gene TRBJ2-7, with TRBD1 identical over 7 bases. V trimming: 4 bases; J trimming: 5 bases; junction bases outside the gene matches: 12. This CDR3 contains 15 residues. CDR1 is SGHNT, CDR2 YYREEE, per germline (reference sequence). The CDR3 sequence is CASSVETGLDNEQYF. The DNA for the CDR3 is TGTGCCAGCAGCGTAGAGACAGGGCTTGACAACGAGCAGTACTTC.

The table lists this clonotype with many counts. This chain uses TRBV6-5 with TRBJ2-3; D gene unclear. The CDR3 length is 14 residues. The germline V gene encodes CDR1 MNHEY and CDR2 SVGAGI. Trimming took off 4 bases at V and 1 base at J, with 9 bases between the two ends. The CDR3 sequence is CASSSTRGTDTQYF. The CDR3 nucleotides read TGTGCCAGCAGTTCTACCCGGGGCACAGATACGCAGTATTTT.

This clonotype was observed a handful of times. This chain uses TRBV18 with TRBJ2-5, with D possibly called TRBD1 or TRBD2 (5 bases each). With 3 bases removed from V and 3 bases from J, the gap between germline ends came to 17 bases. The V gene's germline CDR1 is KGHSH and CDR2 LQKENI. This CDR3 is 16 amino acids long. CDR3 nucleotides: TGTGCCAGCTCACCCGAGCCCTCGGGGCAGGAAGAGACCCAGTACTTC. This codes for CASSPEPSGQEETQYF.

Many counts were recorded for this clonotype. As DNA, the CDR3 is TGCGCCAGCAGCTTGGCCAGTGGAAACACTGAAGCTTTCTTT. Protein: CASSLASGNTEAFF. The V call is TRBV5-1, the J call TRBJ1-1; D ambiguous. CDR1 is SGHRS and CDR2 is YFSETQ in the germline V gene. Trimming stripped 0 bases from V and 2 bases from J, with 8 bases between. This CDR3 has 14 amino acids.

The chain links TRBV12-3 or TRBV12-4 to TRBJ2-3, with 9 positions matching TRBD1. J lost 1 base, V lost 6 bases, and 8 bases had no gene match. The CDR3 length is 16 residues. The CDR3, as DNA: TGTGCCAGCAGCTTGATTCGGACAGGGGGCACAGATACGCAGTATTTT. This gives the protein CASSLIRTGGTDTQYF.

CDR3 sequence: CSAPDRAAGYTF. CDR3 coding DNA: TGCAGTGCTCCTGACAGGGCGGCTGGCTACACCTTC. The chain links TRBV20-1 to TRBJ1-2; 7 bases match TRBD1. The CDR3 is 12 amino acids. V shed 5 bases and J 7 bases; nucleotides not matched to a gene: 7. Per the germline V gene, CDR1 is DFQATT and CDR2 is SNEGSKA (reference sequence).